This record looks at one TCR beta chain sequence and its context. No antigen is known for it. Analysis merged second doses at about 4 or about 12 weeks. The sample originates from a study of T cell responses to AZD1222 COVID-19 vaccine. Assay used: immunoSEQ multiplex PCR; TCRdb lists only in-frame clones, some missing. Of 120,000 or so clones listed, about 90% are singletons. Study outcomes and limitations: None of the repertoires were sampled until the peak T cell response had passed. White British donors predominated, females outnumbered males, and clonal diversity was possibly underestimated.

With 6 bases removed from V and 7 bases from J, the gap between germline ends came to 13 bases. Germline values: CDR1 WNHNN, CDR2 SYGVQD (reference sequence). The CDR3 length is 13 residues. This sequence originates from an adult who received the AZD1222 COVID-19 vaccine. The source material was peripheral blood, sampled 28 days after the second AZD1222 dose. The J gene is TRBJ2-1, the V gene TRBV10-1; D is possibly TRBD1 (6 bases). The CDR3 reads CASSRGQKNEQFF. CDR3 in DNA: TGCGCCAGCAGCCGAGGACAGAAGAATGAGCAGTTCTTC.